These 13 T cell receptor beta chains share one sample of origin, sequenced in a study of blood T cell repertoires in COVID-19. Clones were sequenced by immunoSEQ multiplex PCR, and TCRdb holds only the in-frame ones, with some missing. The data hold 250,000 or so clones, with about 91% observed a single time. Sequenced: PBMCs or T cells enriched from blood (not recorded which). Every receptor here comes from a man aged 35 to 55 who had been exposed to COVID-19.

Only a few counts were recorded for this clone. The V gene is TRBV28, the J gene TRBJ1-4; 9 positions match TRBD1. The V gene's germline CDR1 is MDHEN and CDR2 SYDVKM. The CDR3 has 15 amino acids. With 4 bases clipped from V and 4 bases from J, the junction kept 4 bases outside the gene matches. Here the CDR3 DNA reads TGTGCCAGCAGTTCTCCGGGACAGGGTAATGAAAAACTGTTTTTT. Translation gives CASSSPGQGNEKLFF.

This chain connects TRBV27 to TRBJ1-2; TRBD1 matches at 9 bases. The V gene end was trimmed by 3 bases and the J gene end by 6 bases; junction bases not matched to a gene: 11. Germline lookup yields CDR1 MNHEY and CDR2 SMNVEV (reference sequence). CDR3 size: 16 residues. CDR3 protein: CASSFLRRDRVDGYTF. The CDR3 nucleotides read TGTGCCAGCAGTTTCCTGAGGAGGGACAGGGTGGATGGCTACACCTTC.

This chain links TRBV11-1 with TRBJ2-7, with 7 bases matching TRBD2. Germline assignment: CDR1 SGHAT and CDR2 FQDESV (reference sequence). Losses at the gene ends were 5 bases for V and 0 bases for J; bases not matched to a gene: 7. This CDR3 has 15 residues. In nucleotides, the CDR3 is TGTGCCAGCAGCGTTACTAGCGCAAGCTCCTACGAGCAGTACTTC. This encodes CASSVTSASSYEQYF.

The V call is TRBV19, the J call TRBJ1-2; maybe TRBD1 (6 bases). The CDR3 extends over 13 amino acids. Germline V gene data show CDR1 as LNHDA and CDR2 as SQIVND (reference sequence). Trimming cost V 4 bases and J 3 bases, with 9 bases left between them. The CDR3 nucleotides are TGTGCCAGTAGTAGAAGACAGGACTATGGCTACACCTTC. Translated, it gives CASSRRQDYGYTF.

The chain links TRBV30 to TRBJ2-1; D is perhaps TRBD1 (5 bases). This CDR3 contains 14 residues. Trimming removed 0 bases from V and 6 bases from J, with 12 bases in between. The V gene's germline CDR1 is GTSNPN and CDR2 SVGIG (reference sequence). CDR3 in DNA: TGTGCCTGGAGTGTAGCAGGGCCTCCCAATGAGCAGTTCTTC. Protein product: CAWSVAGPPNEQFF.

The chain uses TRBV27 and TRBJ2-2; D may be TRBD2 (5 bases). V shed 3 bases and J shed 7 bases, with 18 bases lying between them. Germline V CDR1 and CDR2: MNHEY, SMNVEV (reference sequence). The length of the CDR3 is 16 residues. The CDR3 DNA reads TGTGCCAGCAGTTTTCTGAGGGAGTTGCCCGTCGGGGAGCTGTTTTTT. The encoded protein is CASSFLRELPVGELFF.

The chain links TRBV7-9 to TRBJ1-1, with 8 bases aligning to TRBD1. CDR3 length: 12 amino acids. Germline V gene lookup returns CDR1 SEHNR and CDR2 FQNEAQ (reference sequence). V shed 4 bases, J shed 10 bases, and the junction held 5 bases outside the gene matches. The CDR3 DNA sequence: TGTGCCAGCAGCTCTTTGACAGGGGCAGCTTTCTTT. Its protein product is CASSSLTGAAFF.

The chain is built from TRBV4-2 and TRBJ1-1, with D maybe TRBD1 (6 bases). The CDR3 is made up of 14 amino acids. CDR1 LGHNA and CDR2 YNFKEQ come from the germline V gene. The V end lost 1 base, the J end lost 2 bases, and 8 bases lay between the germline ends. The CDR3 region is CASSQATGNTEAFF. DNA for the CDR3: TGTGCCAGCAGCCAAGCGACAGGCAACACTGAAGCTTTCTTT.

J is TRBJ2-1 and V is TRBV24-1; 10 bases match TRBD2. Germline lookup yields CDR1 KGHDR and CDR2 SFDVKD. Trimming removed 9 bases from V and 7 bases from J; junction bases left unmatched: 8. This CDR3 is built from 14 residues. CDR3 nucleotide sequence: TGTGCCACCGGGGGAGCGGGAGGGAGGAATGAGCAGTTCTTC. Its translation: CATGGAGGRNEQFF.

The chain joins TRBV7-2 to TRBJ2-7, with TRBD2 identical over 9 bases. The CDR3 spans 16 residues. Looked up from germline, CDR1 is SGHTA and CDR2 is FQGNSA. The junction had 14 bases not matched to a gene; V was cut back by 5 bases and J by 6 bases. DNA of the CDR3: TGTGCCAGCAGCCCCGGGGCACCAGCGGGAGGCTCCGAGCAGTACTTC. Translated, it gives CASSPGAPAGGSEQYF.

The J gene is TRBJ2-1, the V gene TRBV7-3; 7 bases agree with TRBD2. In germline, CDR1 is SGHTA, CDR2 FQGTGA. The CDR3 runs to 15 residues. J was trimmed by 2 bases and V by 7 bases; bases with no gene match: 8. As DNA, the CDR3 is TGTGCCAGCAATCCGAGCGGGACCCCCTACAATGAGCAGTTCTTC. It specifies CASNPSGTPYNEQFF. Full variable domain (missing parts from reference TRBV7-3 and TRBJ2-1): GAGVSQTPSNKVTEKGKYVELRCDPISGHTALYWYRQSLGQGPEFLIYFQGTGAADDSGLPNDRFFAVRPEGSVSTLKIQRTERGDSAVYLCASNPSGTPYNEQFFGPGTRLTVL.

This rearrangement joins TRBV30 to TRBJ1-2, with D uncertain. The germline V and J ends were trimmed by 1 base and 7 bases, with 13 bases remaining between them. The CDR3 runs to 13 residues. Germline lookup yields CDR1 GTSNPN and CDR2 SVGIG (reference sequence). This CDR3 reads CAWSALQIGGYTF. In DNA form, the CDR3 reads TGTGCCTGGAGTGCCCTTCAGATTGGTGGCTACACCTTC.

The table lists this clone with a few counts. The chain links TRBV28 to TRBJ2-7; 7 bases fit TRBD1. This CDR3 spans 15 amino acids. CDR1 and CDR2 (germline): MDHEN, SYDVKM. Trimming cost V 6 bases and J 6 bases; bases outside gene matches: 14. The CDR3 region has the DNA TGTGCCAGCAGCCTTACGGACAGGTTGTATGGCGAGCAGTACTTC. It specifies CASSLTDRLYGEQYF.